The clone carrying this T cell receptor (beta chain) was found a few times. The antigen is not known. The CDR3 has 13 amino acids. Per the germline V gene, CDR1 is MDHEN and CDR2 is SYDVKM. J lost 5 bases, V lost 6 bases, and 3 bases had no gene match. Drawing of peripheral blood yielded about 9.6 milliliters from each donor. The use of a sample-barcoded 5' primer and a J-beta primer mix characterized a second PCR of about 7 to 12 cycles. TCRdb re-called the 5' RACE reads through MiXCR, storing one row per CDR3 protein. This table has roughly 500,000 distinct CDR3 sequences, around 24% appearing once. These data come from a study of blood T cells in healthy people across ages. General study points: CMV status of donors was not determined, possibly confounding expanded clonotype changes.

These records were also assigned to another study, of T cells of mothers and their children. This second study notes: A slight, non-significant increase in overlap was found for related mother-child pairs relative to unrelated pairs.

V usage is TRBV28 and J usage is TRBJ1-4; 7 bases fit TRBD1. The clonotype was recovered from a boy aged 10-17 years in good health. The sequenced sample was blood. CDR3 sequence: CASSQGVNEKLFF. The CDR3, as DNA: TGTGCCAGCAGCCAGGGGGTGAATGAAAAACTGTTTTTT.